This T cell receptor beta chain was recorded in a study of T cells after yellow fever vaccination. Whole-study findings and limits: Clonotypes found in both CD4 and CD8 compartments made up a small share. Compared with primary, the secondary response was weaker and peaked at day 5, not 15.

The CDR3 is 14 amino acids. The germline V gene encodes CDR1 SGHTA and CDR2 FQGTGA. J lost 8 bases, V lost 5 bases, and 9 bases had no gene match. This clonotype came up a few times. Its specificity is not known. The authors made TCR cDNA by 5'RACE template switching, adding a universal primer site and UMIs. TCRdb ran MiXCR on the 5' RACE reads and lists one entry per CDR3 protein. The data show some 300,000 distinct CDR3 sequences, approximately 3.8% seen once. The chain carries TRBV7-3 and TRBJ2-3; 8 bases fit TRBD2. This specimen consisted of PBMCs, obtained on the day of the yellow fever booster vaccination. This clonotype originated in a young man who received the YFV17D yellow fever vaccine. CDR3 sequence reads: CASSPGTRRGTQYF. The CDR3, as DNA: TGTGCCAGCAGCCCCGGGACTAGAAGGGGTACGCAGTATTTT.